The clone carrying this T cell receptor (beta chain) was counted once. CD8 cells regarded as naive lacked CD45RO, were positively chosen for CCR7, and omitted terminally differentiated effector memory CD45RA+ cells. Trimming shortened V by 8 bases and J by 7 bases, and 17 bases separated the two germline ends. The germline CDR1 and CDR2 sequences are SGHDN and FVKESK. The CDR3 has 13 residues. The data were produced by immunoSEQ multiplex PCR, yet TCRdb's version contains in-frame clones alone and is incomplete. The data contain more than 2 million clones, about 95% of them singletons. The sample originates from a study of shared clonotypes between healthy human individuals.

The J gene is TRBJ1-1, the V gene TRBV14, with D perhaps matching TRBD1 (6 bases). Input material: naive CD8+ T cells sorted from blood. The receptor's source is a man aged 18 to 35 in good health. The CDR3 DNA sequence: TGTGCCAGCGCATCGGGACACTCAAATGAAGCTTTCTTT. It translates to CASASGHSNEAFF.